This TCR beta chain was observed in a study of blood T cells in healthy people across ages (dated by TCRdb to the mid-2010s). Regarding the research as a whole: In model experiments, roughly one uniquely barcoded TCR beta cDNA molecule per two T cells was captured by template switching. Age-related changes in TCR beta repertoire diversity were measured in the study by deep sequencing normalized with unique cDNA molecular identifiers. Donors were grouped into four age groups: young (average about 15 years), middle-aged (39), aged (around 62) and long-lived (over 80). To avoid experimental bias, donors of different ages were randomly spread across the sequencing lanes. Using the same blood draw, the study looked at two additional independent replicas of 1 million unique cDNA reads for two donors, one aged 18 to 30 and the other aged 80 or older. General study outcomes and caveats: Estimates of total diversity based on one million sequenced T cells were considered lower bounds and underestimates. Compared with the aged group, the long-lived group had more naive CD4+ T cells, fewer expanded clones and increased TCR diversity, suggesting age selection. A strong correlation was found between observed TCR beta diversity and the percentage of naive T cells measured by flow cytometry. Since profiling was done on bulk unsorted PBMCs, naive and antigen-experienced compartments could not be conclusively compared. Because donor CMV infection status was unknown, age-related changes in expanded clonotypes were potentially confounded. As age increased, observed TCR beta diversity per million T cells dropped in a roughly linear way, and a significant reduction was already evident by age roughly 36.

Libraries were built with 5' RACE. TCRdb shows the sequencer as Illumina HiSeq 2500. The second PCR ran for about 7 to 11 cycles and used a J-beta primer mix along with a sample-barcoded 5' primer. A template-switch 5' adaptor carrying 12 random nucleotides introduced a unique molecular identifier onto each TCR beta cDNA molecule. Each sample yielded at least 3 million CDR3-containing paired-end reads. All of the RNA was converted into first-strand cDNA using the Mint cDNA synthesis kit, with a TRBC-specific oligonucleotide serving as the primer. After uracil-DNA glycosylase treatment, a first 18-cycle PCR used universal primers M1SS and BC2_uni_R on all cDNA. The original methods were these. For normalization, 1 million high-quality reads were randomly selected from each sample, with every read carrying a distinct molecular identifier. Instead of being binned into consensus sequences, reads that shared molecular identifiers were thrown out. MiTCR, with a Q25 quality threshold and the strictest error-elimination algorithm, was used for CDR3 identification, clonotype clustering and error correction. A nonparametric unseen species model with Euler transformation was used to estimate a lower bound on total TCR beta diversity. TCRdb reran the public reads through fastp at Q25 and MiXCR, keeping productive beta chains. All rows with the same CDR3 protein become a single entry with the most common DNA and genes. These V and J calls originate from TCRdb's pipeline instead of the authors' own analysis. The sample profile shows roughly 570,000 distinct CDR3 sequences; 27% of them were found once. Jointly, the top ten make up approximately 18% of the sample.

Points on this clonotype: The antigen this receptor binds is unknown. The record has no base qualities; no much larger clone is one base away.

The roughly 38 donors, aged about 6 to 95 years, were systemically healthy Caucasian individuals from Russia. Each donor gave ten milliliters of peripheral blood, drawn into EDTA-treated Vacutainer tubes. Ficoll-Paque density-gradient centrifugation was used to isolate PBMCs, with at least 6.5 million per sample. Trizol reagent was used to extract total RNA from the PBMCs, yielding at least 6 micrograms per sample. Naive CD45RAhigh/CD27high T cell percentages were measured by flow cytometry on a PBMC aliquot from every donor. Including the terminal cysteine and phenylalanine, the CDR3 comprises 14 residues. The kept DNA is CDR3 alone, 42 bases in frame from the first base. At the junction V is shortened by 5 bases and J by 5 bases, with 17 bases in between. Taken from the germline V gene (reference sequence), the CDR1 and CDR2 loops are DFQATT and SNEGSKA.

The clonotype originates from a woman aged 70-85 years in good health. Material for sequencing was blood. The sequence is built from TRBV20-1 and TRBJ2-3; the D gene is possibly TRBD1 or TRBD2, with 5 bases matching each. The DNA is as follows: TGCAGTGCTCGTATGGGTGTGGGGGAAGATACGCAGTATTTT. Translated, it reads CSARMGVGEDTQYF.